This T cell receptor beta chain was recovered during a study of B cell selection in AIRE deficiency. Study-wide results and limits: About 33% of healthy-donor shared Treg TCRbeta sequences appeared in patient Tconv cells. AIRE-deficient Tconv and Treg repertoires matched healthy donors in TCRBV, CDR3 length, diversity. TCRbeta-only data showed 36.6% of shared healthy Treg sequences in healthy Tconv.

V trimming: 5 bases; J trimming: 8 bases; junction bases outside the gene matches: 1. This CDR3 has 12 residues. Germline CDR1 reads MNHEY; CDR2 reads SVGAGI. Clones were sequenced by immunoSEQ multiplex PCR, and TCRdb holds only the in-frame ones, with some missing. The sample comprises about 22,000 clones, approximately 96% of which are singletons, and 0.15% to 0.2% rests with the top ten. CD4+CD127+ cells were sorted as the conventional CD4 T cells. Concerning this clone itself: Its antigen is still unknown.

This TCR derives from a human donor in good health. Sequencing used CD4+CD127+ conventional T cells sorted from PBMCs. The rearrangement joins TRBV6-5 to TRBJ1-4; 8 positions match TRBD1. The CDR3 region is CASSNRGEKLFF. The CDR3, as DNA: TGTGCCAGCAGTAACAGGGGGGAAAAACTGTTTTTT.